This T cell receptor beta chain was found in a study of blood T cell repertoires in COVID-19. Study-wide background: In each case, the material was cDNA or gDNA derived from T cells, B-cell-depleted T cells, or PBMCs.

TCRdb keeps only in-frame clones here, not all; method: immunoSEQ multiplex PCR. Here the sample spans 100,000 to 150,000 clones, around 89% being singletons. V dropped 5 bases and J dropped 4 bases, with 26 bases sitting between them. In germline, CDR1 is MNHEY, CDR2 SMNVEV (reference sequence). The CDR3 runs 18 residues. This TCR was sampled from a man aged 55 to 69 with COVID-19, enrolled during active disease. Sequenced material: peripheral blood. The chain recombines TRBV27 with TRBJ1-2; no firm D call. The CDR3 region has the DNA TGTGCCAGCAGTGTTATGACCCCCCCTCCTGAAAGGAGCTATGGCTACACCTTC. Amino acid sequence: CASSVMTPPPERSYGYTF.